These 25 T cell receptor beta chains originate from one sample sequenced in a study of monozygotic twins with cystic fibrosis. The table came from immunoSEQ multiplex PCR; TCRdb's copy has only in-frame clones and leaves some out. The sample lists about 35,000 clones; approximately 72% were seen once. Sequencing was done on a sample of blood. All receptors come from a girl under 18 with cystic fibrosis.

The rearrangement links TRBV10-1 to TRBJ2-7; unclear D gene. The CDR3 covers 15 residues. CDR1 and CDR2 from the germline V gene are WNHNN and SYGVQD (reference sequence). V dropped 1 base and J dropped 0 bases, with 10 bases sitting between them. The CDR3 DNA reads TGCGCCAGCAGTGAGTGCCCCAGGCTCTCCTACGAGCAGTACGTC. Amino acid sequence: CASSECPRLSYEQYV.

The chain has TRBV4-1 and TRBJ2-1; no clear D. From germline, CDR1 is MGHRA and CDR2 YSYEKL. V lost 1 base and J 0 bases, leaving 10 bases between the germline ends. The CDR3 is made up of 16 amino acids. CDR3 in amino acids: CASSQGITASYNEQFF. DNA for the CDR3: TGCGCCAGCAGCCAAGGAATAACGGCCTCCTACAATGAGCAGTTCTTC.

This sequence joins TRBV27 and TRBJ2-1; TRBD2 matches 8 bases. Trimming at V came to 3 bases and at J to 5 bases, leaving 6 bases not matched to a gene. Germline CDR1 reads MNHEY; CDR2 reads SMNVEV (reference sequence). The CDR3 is 15 residues long. The CDR3 DNA reads as TGTGCCAGCAGTTTGGGCACTAGCGGTAACAATGAGCAGTTCTTC. This gives the protein CASSLGTSGNNEQFF.

This clone appeared a single time. V gene TRBV29-1 combines with J gene TRBJ1-3; D remains unclear. V lost 4 bases and J 0 bases, leaving 16 bases between the germline ends. Per the germline V gene, CDR1 is SQVTM and CDR2 is ANQGSEA. CDR3 size: 16 residues. CDR3 nucleotides: TGCAGCGTTGTAGAGGGCAGCAGCTTCTCTGGAAACACCATATATTTT. This codes for CSVVEGSSFSGNTIYF.

V usage is TRBV15 and J usage is TRBJ1-2; D call uncertain. This CDR3 is 15 amino acids long. Trimming took off 0 bases at V and 0 bases at J, with 8 bases between the two ends. Looked up from germline, CDR1 is LNHNV and CDR2 is YYDKDF (reference sequence). CDR3 in DNA: TGTGCCACCAGCAGAGATCCGGCAGCTAACTATGGCTACACCTTC. This codes for CATSRDPAANYGYTF.

V is TRBV15 and J is TRBJ1-1, with D perhaps matching TRBD1 (6 bases). This CDR3 is 16 amino acids long. V was clipped by 0 bases and J by 0 bases, with 11 bases between them. Germline CDR1 LNHNV, CDR2 YYDKDF (reference sequence). The CDR3 here is CATSRDPTGMNTEAFF. For the CDR3, the DNA is TGTGCCACCAGCAGAGACCCTACAGGGATGAACACTGAAGCTTTCTTT. Variable domain in full (rest from reference TRBV15 and TRBJ1-1): DAMVIQNPRYQVTQFGKPVTLSCSQTLNHNVMYWYQQKSSQAPKLLFHYYDKDFNNEADTPDNFQSRRPNTSFCFLDIRSPGLGDTAMYLCATSRDPTGMNTEAFFGQGTRLTVV.

The chain links TRBV27 to TRBJ2-7, with D possibly called TRBD1 or TRBD2 (5 bases each). V lost 0 bases and J lost 0, with 18 bases in between. CDR1 is MNHEY and CDR2 is SMNVEV in the germline V gene (reference sequence). There are 18 residues in the CDR3. This chain's CDR3 is CASSLSLSRGESSYEQYF. As DNA, the CDR3 is TGTGCCAGCAGTTTATCCCTTTCTCGGGGCGAAAGCTCCTACGAGCAGTACTTC.

The CDR3 sequence is CASSFGVDEKLFF. The CDR3 region has the DNA TGCGCCAGCAGCTTTGGGGTGGATGAAAAACTGTTTTTT. The chain carries TRBV5-1 and TRBJ1-4; D is ambiguous. Germline CDR1 and CDR2: SGHRS and YFSETQ. CDR3 length equals 13 residues. V was shortened by 2 bases and J by 6 bases, with 8 bases between the two germline ends.

The chain carries TRBV29-1 and TRBJ2-7; D might be TRBD1 (5 bases). Germline V gene data show CDR1 as SQVTM and CDR2 as ANQGSEA. The CDR3 runs to 13 residues. Trimming pared 6 bases from V and 3 bases from J, leaving 15 bases between. The CDR3 here is CSVVLPTVYEQYF. CDR3 bases: TGCAGCGTCGTACTTCCGACAGTCTACGAGCAGTACTTC.

The J gene is TRBJ1-1, the V gene TRBV6-1; D is ambiguous. The germline gives CDR1 MNHNS, CDR2 SASEGT. This CDR3 spans 15 amino acids. V lost 5 bases, J lost 1 base, and 14 bases lay in between. The CDR3 sequence is CASSPWGEGNTEAFF. CDR3 nucleotide sequence: TGTGCCAGCAGTCCCTGGGGAGAGGGGAACACTGAAGCTTTCTTT.

In nucleotides, the CDR3 is TGTGCCAGCAGCTTGGGTAGGCTAGTGCCCTACAATGAGCAGTTCTTC. The encoded protein is CASSLGRLVPYNEQFF. This chain joins TRBV5-6 and TRBJ2-1; D is uncertain. Germline V gives CDR1 SGHDT, CDR2 YYEEEE. V was cut by 0 bases and J by 2 bases, with 12 bases left in between. The CDR3 loop spans 16 amino acids. Using reference TRBV5-6 and TRBJ2-1 for the parts outside the CDR3, the full variable domain is DAGVTQSPTHLIKTRGQQVTLRCSPKSGHDTVSWYQQALGQGPQFIFQYYEEEERQRGNFPDRFSGHQFPNYSSELNVNALLLGDSALYLCASSLGRLVPYNEQFFGPGTRLTVL.

V and J are TRBV7-2 and TRBJ1-2, with TRBD1 as a possible D gene (5 bases). This CDR3 has 13 residues. Germline loops: CDR1 SGHTA, CDR2 FQGNSA. Trimming removed 5 bases at V and 4 bases at J, with 11 bases between. The CDR3 reads CASSPLQVYGYTF. The CDR3 DNA reads TGTGCCAGCAGCCCTTTACAGGTCTATGGCTACACCTTC.

This chain uses TRBV7-9 with TRBJ2-2; 11 bases align to TRBD2. Losses at the gene ends were 4 bases for V and 6 bases for J; bases not matched to a gene: 7. Germline CDR1 and CDR2: SEHNR and FQNEAQ (reference sequence). The CDR3 spans 16 residues. The DNA for the CDR3 is TGTGCCAGCAGCTCGGTAGCGGGAGGGTATCCCGGGGAGCTGTTTTTT. Its translation is CASSSVAGGYPGELFF.

V usage is TRBV2 and J usage is TRBJ2-1, with D perhaps TRBD2 (6 bases). Germline V gene lookup returns CDR1 SNHLY and CDR2 FYNNEI. This CDR3 spans 14 amino acids. Trimming cost V 10 bases and J 0 bases, with 13 bases left between them. The CDR3 reads CAIAGPSSYNEQFF. Here the CDR3 DNA reads TGTGCCATCGCGGGGCCCAGCTCCTACAATGAGCAGTTCTTC. The full variable domain, in which reference TRBV2 and TRBJ2-1 provide the parts outside the CDR3, is EPEVTQTPSHQVTQMGQEVILRCVPISNHLYFYWYRQILGQKVEFLVSFYNNEISEKSEIFDDQFSVERPDGSNFTLKIRSTKLEDSAMYFCAIAGPSSYNEQFFGPGTRLTVL.

The chain combines TRBV5-1 with TRBJ1-3; weak D call: TRBD1 (6 bases). CDR3 size: 16 residues. Germline CDR1 reads SGHRS; CDR2 reads YFSETQ. The V gene lost 6 bases and the J gene lost 1 base, with 17 bases spanning the gap. Here the CDR3 reads CASKDGTGTSGNTIYF. The CDR3 bases are TGCGCCAGCAAGGATGGAACAGGGACGTCTGGAAACACCATATATTTT.

J is TRBJ1-5 and V is TRBV6-6; D might be TRBD1 (5 bases). CDR1 is MNHNY and CDR2 is SVGAGI in the germline V gene (reference sequence). The CDR3 has 14 amino acids. Trimming removed 6 bases from V and 6 bases from J, with 15 bases in between. CDR3 DNA: TGTGCCAGCAGGGCTCGGCCGCAGGGTCAGCCCCAGCATTTT. The encoded protein is CASRARPQGQPQHF.

The rearrangement joins TRBV29-1 to TRBJ2-6, with 11 bases matching TRBD1. There are 18 residues in the CDR3. V was pared by 4 bases and J by 2 bases, with 10 bases of the junction left unmatched. Germline CDR1 reads SQVTM; CDR2 reads ANQGSEA. The CDR3 bases are TGCAGCGTTGCGGGACTACCGGGACAGGGGGCTGGGGCCAACGTCCTGACTTTC. Translated, it gives CSVAGLPGQGAGANVLTF.

The chain couples TRBV30 to TRBJ1-3; TRBD1 aligns across 9 bases. The CDR3 is made up of 19 amino acids. Looked up from germline, CDR1 is GTSNPN and CDR2 is SVGIG (reference sequence). The J segment lost 0 bases and the V segment lost 2 bases, leaving 14 bases of the junction unmatched. CDR3 sequence: CAWSMPDRGYTASGNTIYF. Written as DNA, the CDR3 is TGTGCCTGGAGTATGCCGGACAGGGGCTACACCGCCTCTGGAAACACCATATATTTT.

The rearrangement uses TRBV7-2 and TRBJ2-7; a possible D gene is TRBD2 (5 bases). V was trimmed by 4 bases and J by 2 bases, leaving 15 bases between them. Germline V gene lookup returns CDR1 SGHTA and CDR2 FQGNSA. The CDR3 runs 15 residues. The CDR3 protein is CASSSSGGLPYEQYF. The CDR3 coding sequence is TGTGCCAGCAGCTCCTCAGGCGGGCTCCCCTACGAGCAGTACTTC.

This sequence joins TRBV11-3 and TRBJ2-1, with 13 bases aligning to TRBD2. V lost 5 bases to trimming and J lost 9 bases; unmatched junction nucleotides: 7. This CDR3 region has 15 residues. The V gene's germline CDR1 is SGHNT and CDR2 YENEEA. The CDR3 here is CASSRGLAGVGEQFF. The DNA of the CDR3 is TGTGCCAGCAGCCGAGGACTAGCGGGAGTGGGTGAGCAGTTCTTC.

This clone was seen only a few times. The genes are TRBV19 and TRBJ1-5; D is unresolved. The V and J ends lost 8 bases and 0 bases respectively, with 11 bases between them. The CDR3 spans 14 residues. CDR1 LNHDA and CDR2 SQIVND come from the germline V gene (reference sequence). The CDR3 sequence is CASQRILSNQPQHF. The CDR3 DNA sequence: TGTGCCAGTCAAAGGATTCTTAGCAATCAGCCCCAGCATTTT. Looking up the rest from reference TRBV19 and TRBJ1-5 gives the full variable domain: DGGITQSPKYLFRKEGQNVTLSCEQNLNHDAMYWYRQDPGQGLRLIYYSQIVNDFQKGDIAEGYSVSREKKESFPLTVTSAQKNPTAFYLCASQRILSNQPQHFGDGTRLSIL.

The chain has TRBV10-2 and TRBJ2-7, with a tentative D call TRBD2 (5 bases). Germline V gene lookup returns CDR1 WSHSY and CDR2 SAAADI. CDR3 length: 13 amino acids. V was trimmed by 8 bases and J by 2 bases, leaving 13 bases between them. The CDR3 region has the DNA TGCGCCAGCTCTCCCGGGATCACCTACGAGCAGTACGTC. As protein: CASSPGITYEQYV.

The chain recombines TRBV6-5 with TRBJ1-2; no definite D call. V lost 4 bases, J lost 4 bases, and 10 bases lay in between. This CDR3 is built from 13 residues. Germline V gene sequence: CDR1 MNHEY, CDR2 SVGAGI. DNA of the CDR3: TGTGCCAGCAGTTCTACAAGGAGCTATGGCTACACCTTC. It codes for CASSSTRSYGYTF.

The V gene is TRBV4-1, the J gene TRBJ2-7; 12 bases align to TRBD2. The V gene's germline CDR1 is MGHRA and CDR2 YSYEKL. This CDR3 spans 16 amino acids. V dropped 0 bases and J dropped 7; count of bases not matched to a gene: 7. CDR3 sequence reads: CASSQEVTSGRQEQYV. CDR3 nucleotides: TGCGCCAGCAGCCAAGAGGTGACTAGCGGGAGACAAGAGCAGTACGTC.

The chain combines TRBV4-3 with TRBJ2-2, with D hard to call. V was cut by 1 base and J by 6 bases, with 3 bases left in between. From germline, CDR1 is LGHNA and CDR2 YSLEER. The CDR3 is 12 amino acids. The CDR3 is CASSQVPGELFF. The CDR3 DNA reads TGCGCCAGCAGCCAAGTCCCCGGGGAGCTGTTTTTT.